Listed here is a single T cell receptor (beta chain). The antigen remains unidentified. This specimen comes from a study of T-cell reconstitution after alpha-beta-depleted transplantation in children. V lost 0 bases and J lost 4, with 14 bases in between. The CDR3 contains 16 residues. The germline V gene has CDR1 MNHEY and CDR2 SVGAGI. Study-wide findings and caveats: High day-60 TCRbeta diversity in some patients came from surviving recipient T cells and thymic progenitors. Newly produced T cells mostly provided counts and TCRbeta diversity after one year, as hyperexpanded clones declined. Reports say that about two months after transplant, the alpha-beta T cells came out of several hundred graft clones that had expanded.

The library targeted TCRbeta and was prepared with unique molecular identifiers. TCRdb fed the PCR reads into MiXCR, producing one record per CDR3 protein. The table records roughly 120,000 distinct CDR3 sequences, 20% to 25% of them present only once. This sequence was found in a male patient aged 2-10 years who had a stem cell transplant for chronic granulomatous disease, so the T cells may come from the graft donor. The sequenced sample was PBMCs, mostly from graft donor cells, obtained 180 days after TCRalphabeta/CD19-depleted stem cell transplant. This sequence joins TRBV6-5 and TRBJ2-3; TRBD1 or TRBD2 may be the D gene (6 bases each). As DNA, the CDR3 is TGTGCCAGCAGTTACTCGGGGGGCCCCCCATCAGATACGCAGTATTTT. Translation gives CASSYSGGPPSDTQYF.